This entry lists 13 T cell receptor beta chains sequenced from one sample in a study of CXCR3-negative and CXCR3-positive naive CD8 T cells. Study-level points and caveats: Comparison of naive cells showed more hydrophobic TRB CDR3s in CXCR3-positive than in CXCR3-negative naive cells.

Their antigens remain unidentified. The libraries of TRB cDNA were prepared using 5' RACE with UMI labels. TCRdb reprocessed the 5' RACE reads and keeps a single row for each CDR3 protein, giving no DNA. The sample has under 90,000 distinct CDR3 sequences. The specimen sequenced was naive CXCR3+ CD8+ T cells from blood. Indicated subset: CD45RO-CCR7+CD27+CD95- naive CD8+ T cells expressing CXCR3 (TNR3+). The receptors here all came from a human donor in good health. Some clones in this sample may be carry-over from other donors' samples.

This rearrangement joins TRBV9 to TRBJ2-3. Per germline, CDR1 SGDLS and CDR2 YYNGEE. CDR3 length: 14 residues. This CDR3 is CASSVEAKADTQYF.

The chain recombines TRBV19 with TRBJ2-1; TCRdb returns TRBD2, unconfirmable since there is no DNA. Germline V gives CDR1 LNHDA, CDR2 SQIVND (reference sequence). CDR3 size: 14 residues. The CDR3: CASTTGGPANEQFF.

CDR3: CASSRDPRSGANVLTF. The chain uses TRBV4-2 and TRBJ2-6. The CDR3 is made up of 16 amino acids. Germline lookup yields CDR1 LGHNA and CDR2 YNFKEQ.

The chain employs TRBV7-9 and TRBJ1-1. Looked up from germline, CDR1 is SEHNR and CDR2 is FQNEAQ (reference sequence). The CDR3 runs to 13 residues. The CDR3 region is CASSLPLRPEAFF.

The chain employs TRBV5-5 and TRBJ1-6; TCRdb indicates TRBD1, and absent DNA this call remains unverified. The CDR3 sequence is 15 residues long. Germline assignment: CDR1 SGHKS and CDR2 YYEKEE (reference sequence). CDR3: CASSPHPGVGSPLHF.

The CDR3: CASSLSSGGTDTQYF. The rearrangement links TRBV12-3 or TRBV12-4 to TRBJ2-3; TCRdb indicates TRBD2, and absent DNA this call remains unverified. CDR3 size: 15 residues.

The gene calls are TRBV6-6 and TRBJ2-1; the TCRdb call, TRBD2, lacks DNA for checking. Germline V gene sequence: CDR1 MNHNY, CDR2 SVGAGI (reference sequence). The CDR3 covers 16 residues. The CDR3 sequence is CASSFPRTSGSYEQFF.

This rearrangement joins TRBV14 to TRBJ2-1; TCRdb's D call, TRBD1, is unchecked because there is no DNA. The CDR3 consists of 15 residues. Germline assignment: CDR1 SGHDN and CDR2 FVKESK. The CDR3 is CASSQGQGAVNEQFF.

The rearrangement joins TRBV15 to TRBJ2-2. Germline-derived CDR1 and CDR2 are LNHNV and YYDKDF (reference sequence). There are 13 residues in the CDR3. The CDR3 is CATSSRYTGELFF.

The rearrangement links TRBV29-1 to TRBJ2-5; without DNA, the TCRdb call of TRBD1 cannot be checked. The CDR3 runs to 16 residues. The germline V gene has CDR1 SQVTM and CDR2 ANQGSEA. CDR3 loop: CSVEELGDGIRETQYF.

The chain links TRBV6-5 to TRBJ1-1; TCRdb's D call of TRBD1 is untestable without DNA. Germline V gives CDR1 MNHEY, CDR2 SVGAGI. The CDR3 length is 14 residues. CDR3 sequence: CASSTGGGYTEAFF.

The V call is TRBV6-5, the J call TRBJ2-3; with no DNA, the TCRdb D assignment of TRBD1 cannot be verified. CDR3 length: 13 residues. Germline-derived CDR1 and CDR2 are MNHEY and SVGAGI. The CDR3 sequence is CASSSAPSDTQYF.

The chain employs TRBV9 and TRBJ2-2; TCRdb's D call, TRBD2, is unchecked because there is no DNA. From germline, CDR1 is SGDLS and CDR2 YYNGEE. The CDR3 loop spans 16 amino acids. The CDR3 loop reads CASMRGPSGSSGELFF.